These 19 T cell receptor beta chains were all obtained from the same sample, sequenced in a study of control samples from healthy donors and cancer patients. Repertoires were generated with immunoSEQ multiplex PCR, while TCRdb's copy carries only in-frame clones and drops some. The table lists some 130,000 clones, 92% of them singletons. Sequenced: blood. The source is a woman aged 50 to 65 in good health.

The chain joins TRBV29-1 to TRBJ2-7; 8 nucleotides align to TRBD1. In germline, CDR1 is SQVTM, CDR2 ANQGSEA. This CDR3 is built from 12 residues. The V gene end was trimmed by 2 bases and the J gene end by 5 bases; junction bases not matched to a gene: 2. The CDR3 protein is CSVEQGADEQYF. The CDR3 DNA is TGCAGCGTTGAACAGGGGGCGGACGAGCAGTACTTC.

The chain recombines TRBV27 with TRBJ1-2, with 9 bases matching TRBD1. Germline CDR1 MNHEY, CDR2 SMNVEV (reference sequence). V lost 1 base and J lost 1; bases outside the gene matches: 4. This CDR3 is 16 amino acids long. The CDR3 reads CASSLFGTGNNYGYTF. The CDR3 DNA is TGTGCCAGCAGTTTATTTGGGACAGGGAATAACTATGGCTACACCTTC.

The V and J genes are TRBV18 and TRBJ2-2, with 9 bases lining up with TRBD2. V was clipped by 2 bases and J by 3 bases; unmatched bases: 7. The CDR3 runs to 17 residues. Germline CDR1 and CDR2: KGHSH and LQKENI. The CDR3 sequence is CASSPSAVAGDTGELFF. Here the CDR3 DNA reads TGTGCCAGCTCACCATCGGCGGTAGCGGGAGACACCGGGGAGCTGTTTTTT.

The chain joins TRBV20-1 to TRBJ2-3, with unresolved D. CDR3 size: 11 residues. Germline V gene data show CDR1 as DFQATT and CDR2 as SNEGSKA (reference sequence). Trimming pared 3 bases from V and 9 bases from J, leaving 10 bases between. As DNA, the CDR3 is TGCAGTGCTAGCGACCTCCAGACGCAGTATTTT. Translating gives CSASDLQTQYF.

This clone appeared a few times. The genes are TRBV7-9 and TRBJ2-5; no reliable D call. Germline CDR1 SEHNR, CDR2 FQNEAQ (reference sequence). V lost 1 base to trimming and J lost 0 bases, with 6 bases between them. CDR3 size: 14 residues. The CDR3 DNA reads TGTGCCAGCAGCTTAGTTAGGGACCAAGAGACCCAGTACTTC. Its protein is CASSLVRDQETQYF.

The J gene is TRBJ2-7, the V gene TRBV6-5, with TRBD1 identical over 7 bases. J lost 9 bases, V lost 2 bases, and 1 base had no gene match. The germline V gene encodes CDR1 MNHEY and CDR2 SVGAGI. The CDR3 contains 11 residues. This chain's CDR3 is CASSYQGVQYF. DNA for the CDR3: TGTGCCAGCAGTTACCAGGGGGTGCAGTACTTC.

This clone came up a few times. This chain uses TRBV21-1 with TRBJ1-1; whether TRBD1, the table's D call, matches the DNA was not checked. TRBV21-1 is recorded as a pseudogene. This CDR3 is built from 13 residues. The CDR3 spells CAIPDRGRFPAFF. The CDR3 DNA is TGTGCCATCCCCGACAGGGGGCGCTTTCCGGCTTTCTTT.

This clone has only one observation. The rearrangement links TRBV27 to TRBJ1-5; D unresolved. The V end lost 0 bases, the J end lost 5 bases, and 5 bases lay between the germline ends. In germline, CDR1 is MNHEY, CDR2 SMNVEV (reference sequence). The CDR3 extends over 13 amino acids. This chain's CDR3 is CASSLSGDQPQHF. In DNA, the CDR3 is TGTGCCAGCAGTTTATCCGGGGATCAGCCCCAGCATTTT.

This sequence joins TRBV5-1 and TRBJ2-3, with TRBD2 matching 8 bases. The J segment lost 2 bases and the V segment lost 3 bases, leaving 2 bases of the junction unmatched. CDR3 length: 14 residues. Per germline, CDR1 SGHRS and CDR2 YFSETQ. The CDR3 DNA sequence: TGCGCCAGCAGCTCGGGGGGGAACACAGATACGCAGTATTTT. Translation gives CASSSGGNTDTQYF.

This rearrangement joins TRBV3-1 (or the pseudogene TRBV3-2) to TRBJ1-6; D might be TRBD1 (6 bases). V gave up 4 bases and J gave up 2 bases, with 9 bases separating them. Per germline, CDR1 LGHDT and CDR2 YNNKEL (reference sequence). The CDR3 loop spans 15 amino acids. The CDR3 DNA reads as TGTGCCAGCAGCCGCGGGACAACCTATAATTCACCCCTCCACTTT. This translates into CASSRGTTYNSPLHF.

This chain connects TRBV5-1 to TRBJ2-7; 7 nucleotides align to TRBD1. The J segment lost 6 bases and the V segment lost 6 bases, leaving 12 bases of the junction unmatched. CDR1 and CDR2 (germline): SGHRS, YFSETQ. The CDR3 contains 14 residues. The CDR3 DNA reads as TGCGCCAGCAATACAGGGGAAAAGATGGGCGAGCAGTACTTC. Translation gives CASNTGEKMGEQYF. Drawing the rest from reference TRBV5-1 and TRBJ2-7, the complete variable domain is KAGVTQTPRYLIKTRGQQVTLSCSPISGHRSVSWYQQTPGQGLQFLFEYFSETQRNKGNFPGRFSGRQFSNSRSEMNVSTLELGDSALYLCASNTGEKMGEQYFGPGTRLTVT.

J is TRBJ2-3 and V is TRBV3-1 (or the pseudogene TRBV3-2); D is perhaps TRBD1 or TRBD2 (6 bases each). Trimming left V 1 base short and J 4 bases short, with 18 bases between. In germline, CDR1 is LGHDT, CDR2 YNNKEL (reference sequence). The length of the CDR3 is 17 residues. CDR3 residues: CASSQGFGGPSADTQYF. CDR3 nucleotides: TGTGCCAGCAGCCAAGGTTTTGGGGGGCCGTCTGCAGATACGCAGTATTTT.

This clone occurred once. The DNA for the CDR3 is TGTGCCAGCAGCCCCGGGACAGGGAAGTACGAGCAGTACTTC. It encodes CASSPGTGKYEQYF. This chain links TRBV5-8 with TRBJ2-7; 9 nucleotides line up with TRBD1. Per germline, CDR1 SGHTS and CDR2 YDEGEE. The CDR3 sequence is 14 residues long. With 4 bases clipped from V and 4 bases from J, the junction kept 6 bases outside the gene matches.

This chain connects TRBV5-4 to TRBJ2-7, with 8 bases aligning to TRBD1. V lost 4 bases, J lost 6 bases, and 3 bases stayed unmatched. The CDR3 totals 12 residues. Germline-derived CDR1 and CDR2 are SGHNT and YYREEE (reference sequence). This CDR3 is CASSGQGLEQYF. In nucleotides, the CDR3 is TGTGCCAGCAGCGGACAGGGCCTCGAGCAGTACTTC.

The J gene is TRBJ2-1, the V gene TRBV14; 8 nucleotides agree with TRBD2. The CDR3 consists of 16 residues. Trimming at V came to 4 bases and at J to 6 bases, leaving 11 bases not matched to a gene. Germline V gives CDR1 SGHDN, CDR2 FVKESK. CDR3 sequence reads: CASSLLGTRLSNEQFF. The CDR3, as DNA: TGTGCCAGCAGCCTACTAGGGACTAGGTTGAGCAATGAGCAGTTCTTC.

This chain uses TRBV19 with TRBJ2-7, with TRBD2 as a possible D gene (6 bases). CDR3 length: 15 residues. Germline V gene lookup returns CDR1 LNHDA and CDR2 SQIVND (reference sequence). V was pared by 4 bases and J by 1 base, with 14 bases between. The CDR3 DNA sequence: TGTGCCAGTAGTACGTCTAGCGCCTCTTCCTACGAGCAGTACTTC. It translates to CASSTSSASSYEQYF.

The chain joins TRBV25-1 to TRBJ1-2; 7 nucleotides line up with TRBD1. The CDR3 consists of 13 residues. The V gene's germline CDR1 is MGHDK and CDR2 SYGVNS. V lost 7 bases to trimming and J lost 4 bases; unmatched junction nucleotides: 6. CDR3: CASTGQELYGYTF. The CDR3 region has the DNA TGTGCCAGCACAGGACAGGAGCTCTATGGCTACACCTTC.

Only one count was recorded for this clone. In DNA form, the CDR3 reads TGTGCCAGCTCGACCCGCGCGGGTGACGGCTACACCTTC. Protein: CASSTRAGDGYTF. The V and J genes are TRBV18 and TRBJ1-2; D gene uncertain. Germline V gene sequence: CDR1 KGHSH, CDR2 LQKENI. Trimming removed 6 bases from V and 8 bases from J, with 16 bases in between. This CDR3 spans 13 amino acids.

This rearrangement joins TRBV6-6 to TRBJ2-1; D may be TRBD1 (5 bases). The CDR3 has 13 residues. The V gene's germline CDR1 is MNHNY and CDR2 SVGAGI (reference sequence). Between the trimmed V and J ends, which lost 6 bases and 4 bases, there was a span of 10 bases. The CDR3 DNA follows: TGTGCCAGCAGCCTTACAGGTTACAATGAGCAGTTCTTC. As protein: CASSLTGYNEQFF.